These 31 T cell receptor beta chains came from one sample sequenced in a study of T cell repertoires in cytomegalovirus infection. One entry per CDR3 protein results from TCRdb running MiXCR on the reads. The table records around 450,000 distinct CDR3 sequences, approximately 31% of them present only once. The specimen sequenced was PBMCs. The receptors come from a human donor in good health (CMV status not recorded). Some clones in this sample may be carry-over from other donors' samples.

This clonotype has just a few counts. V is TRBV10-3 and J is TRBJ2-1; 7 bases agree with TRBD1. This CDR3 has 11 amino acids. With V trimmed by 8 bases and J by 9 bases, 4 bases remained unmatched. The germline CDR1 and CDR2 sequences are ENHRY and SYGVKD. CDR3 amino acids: CAIGDSVEQFF. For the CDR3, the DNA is TGTGCCATCGGGGACAGTGTTGAGCAGTTCTTC.

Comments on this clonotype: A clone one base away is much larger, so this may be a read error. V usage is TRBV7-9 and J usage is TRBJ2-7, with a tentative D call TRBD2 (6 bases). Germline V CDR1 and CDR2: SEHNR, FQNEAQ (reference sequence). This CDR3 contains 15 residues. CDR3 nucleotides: TGTGCCAACAGCTTAGCGGTTTTCCCTGACTACGAGCAGTACTTC. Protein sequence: CANSLAVFPDYEQYF. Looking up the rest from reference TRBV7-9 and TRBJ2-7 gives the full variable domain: DTGVSQNPRHKITKRGQNVTFRCDPISEHNRLYWYRQTLGQGPEFLTYFQNEAQLEKSRLLSDRFSAERPKGSFSTLEIQRTEQGDSAMYLCANSLAVFPDYEQYFGPGTRLTVT.

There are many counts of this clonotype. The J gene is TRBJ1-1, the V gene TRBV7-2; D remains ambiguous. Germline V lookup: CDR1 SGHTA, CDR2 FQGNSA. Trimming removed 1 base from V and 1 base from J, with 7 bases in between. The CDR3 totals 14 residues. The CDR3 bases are TGTGCCAGCAGCTTAGAACATACGAACACTGAAGCTTTCTTT. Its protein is CASSLEHTNTEAFF. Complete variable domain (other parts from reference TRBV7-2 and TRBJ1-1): GAGVSQSPSNKVTEKGKDVELRCDPISGHTALYWYRQSLGQGLEFLIYFQGNSAPDKSGLPSDRFSAERTGGSVSTLTIQRTQQEDSAVYLCASSLEHTNTEAFFGQGTRLTVV.

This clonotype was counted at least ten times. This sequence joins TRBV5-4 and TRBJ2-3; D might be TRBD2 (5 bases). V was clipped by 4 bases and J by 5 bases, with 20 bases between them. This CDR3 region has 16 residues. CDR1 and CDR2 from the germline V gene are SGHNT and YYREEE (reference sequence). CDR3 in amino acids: CASSLVGRGVGDTQYF. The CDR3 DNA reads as TGTGCCAGCAGCCTTGTAGGGAGAGGTGTTGGAGATACGCAGTATTTT. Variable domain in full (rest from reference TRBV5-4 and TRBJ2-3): ETGVTQSPTHLIKTRGQQVTLRCSSQSGHNTVSWYQQALGQGPQFIFQYYREEENGRGNFPPRFSGLQFPNYSSELNVNALELDDSALYLCASSLVGRGVGDTQYFGPGTRLTVL.

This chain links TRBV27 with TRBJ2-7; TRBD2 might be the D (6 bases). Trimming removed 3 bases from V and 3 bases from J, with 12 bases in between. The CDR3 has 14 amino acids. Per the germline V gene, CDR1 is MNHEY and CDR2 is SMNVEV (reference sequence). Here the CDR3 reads CASSFGGANYEQYF. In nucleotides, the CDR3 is TGTGCCAGCAGTTTTGGCGGGGCGAACTACGAGCAGTACTTC.

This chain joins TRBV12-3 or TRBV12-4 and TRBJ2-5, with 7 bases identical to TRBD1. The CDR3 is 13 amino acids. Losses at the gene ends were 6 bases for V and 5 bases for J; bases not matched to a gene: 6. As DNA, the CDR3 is TGTGCCAGCAGAAACACAGGGGCCGAGACCCAGTACTTC. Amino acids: CASRNTGAETQYF.

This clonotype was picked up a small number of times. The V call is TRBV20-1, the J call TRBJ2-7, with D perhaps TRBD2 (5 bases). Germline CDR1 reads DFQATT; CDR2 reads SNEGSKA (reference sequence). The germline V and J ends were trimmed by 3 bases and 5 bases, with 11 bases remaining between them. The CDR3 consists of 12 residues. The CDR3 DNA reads TGCAGTGCTAGGTTGGGGAGCGACGAGCAGTACTTC. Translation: CSARLGSDEQYF.

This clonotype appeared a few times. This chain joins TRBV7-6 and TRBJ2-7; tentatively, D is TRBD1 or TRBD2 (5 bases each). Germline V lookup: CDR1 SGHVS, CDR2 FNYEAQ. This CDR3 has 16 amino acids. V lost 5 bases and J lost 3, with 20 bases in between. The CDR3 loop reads CASSRSRDRNDYEQYF. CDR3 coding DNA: TGTGCCAGCAGCCGCTCCCGGGACCGCAACGACTACGAGCAGTACTTC. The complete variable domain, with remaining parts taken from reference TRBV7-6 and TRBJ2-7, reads GAGVSQSPRYKVTKRGQDVALRCDPISGHVSLYWYRQALGQGPEFLTYFNYEAQQDKSGLPNDRFSAERPEGSISTLTIQRTEQRDSAMYRCASSRSRDRNDYEQYFGPGTRLTVT.

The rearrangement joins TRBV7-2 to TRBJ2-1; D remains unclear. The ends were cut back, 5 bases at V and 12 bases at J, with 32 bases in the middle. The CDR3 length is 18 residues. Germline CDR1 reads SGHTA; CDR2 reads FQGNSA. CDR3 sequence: CASSVTSRYSYSYTAQFF. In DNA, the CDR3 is TGTGCCAGCAGCGTAACTTCCCGCTACTCTTACTCCTACACTGCGCAGTTCTTC.

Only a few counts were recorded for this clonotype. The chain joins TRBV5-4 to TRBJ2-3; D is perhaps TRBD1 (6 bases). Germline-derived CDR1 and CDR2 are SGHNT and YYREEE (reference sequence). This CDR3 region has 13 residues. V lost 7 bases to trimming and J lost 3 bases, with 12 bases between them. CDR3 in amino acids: CASGWQGTDTQYF. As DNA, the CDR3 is TGTGCCAGCGGATGGCAGGGGACAGATACGCAGTATTTT.

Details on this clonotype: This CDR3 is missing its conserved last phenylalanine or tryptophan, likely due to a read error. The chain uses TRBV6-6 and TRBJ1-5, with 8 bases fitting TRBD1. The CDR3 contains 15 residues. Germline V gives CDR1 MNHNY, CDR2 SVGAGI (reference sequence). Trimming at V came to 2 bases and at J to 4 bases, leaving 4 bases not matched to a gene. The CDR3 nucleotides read TGTGCCAGCAGTTACCCGGGACAGGTAAATCAGCCCCAGCATTTG. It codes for CASSYPGQVNQPQHL.

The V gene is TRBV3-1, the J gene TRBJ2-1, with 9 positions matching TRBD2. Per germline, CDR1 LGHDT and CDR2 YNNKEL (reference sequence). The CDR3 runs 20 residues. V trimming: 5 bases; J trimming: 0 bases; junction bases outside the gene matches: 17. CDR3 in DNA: TGTGCCAGCAGCAAAAGGGGAGCGGGGGGCCTTCTAAGCTCCTACAATGAGCAGTTCTTC. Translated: CASSKRGAGGLLSSYNEQFF.

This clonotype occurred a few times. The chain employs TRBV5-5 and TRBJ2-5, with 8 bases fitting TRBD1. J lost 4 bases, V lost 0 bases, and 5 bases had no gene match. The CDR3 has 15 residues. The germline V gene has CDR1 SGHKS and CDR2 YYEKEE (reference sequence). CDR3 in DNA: TGTGCCAGCAGCTTGGTTGGACAGGGAGTAGAGACCCAGTACTTC. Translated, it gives CASSLVGQGVETQYF. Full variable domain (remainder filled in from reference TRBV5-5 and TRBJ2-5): DAGVTQSPTHLIKTRGQQVTLRCSPISGHKSVSWYQQVLGQGPQFIFQYYEKEERGRGNFPDRFSARQFPNYSSELNVNALLLGDSALYLCASSLVGQGVETQYFGPGTRLLVL.

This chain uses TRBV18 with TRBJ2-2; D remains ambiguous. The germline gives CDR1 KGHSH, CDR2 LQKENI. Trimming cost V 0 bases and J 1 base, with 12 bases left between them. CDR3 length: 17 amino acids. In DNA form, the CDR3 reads TGTGCCAGCTCACCACCGAGGTTCCAGAAGAACACCGGGGAGCTGTTTTTT. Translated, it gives CASSPPRFQKNTGELFF.

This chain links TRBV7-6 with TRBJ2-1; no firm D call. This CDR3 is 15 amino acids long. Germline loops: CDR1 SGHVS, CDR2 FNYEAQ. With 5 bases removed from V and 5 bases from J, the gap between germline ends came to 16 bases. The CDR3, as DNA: TGTGCCAGCAGCCCAAGGCGTGGTGAGGACAATGAGCAGTTCTTC. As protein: CASSPRRGEDNEQFF.

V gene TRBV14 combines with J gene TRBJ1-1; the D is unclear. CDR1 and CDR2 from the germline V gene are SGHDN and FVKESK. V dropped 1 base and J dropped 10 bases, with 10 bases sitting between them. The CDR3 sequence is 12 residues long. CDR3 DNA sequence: TGTGCCAGCAGCCAAGTTCTCCAAGGAGCTTTCTTT. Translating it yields CASSQVLQGAFF.

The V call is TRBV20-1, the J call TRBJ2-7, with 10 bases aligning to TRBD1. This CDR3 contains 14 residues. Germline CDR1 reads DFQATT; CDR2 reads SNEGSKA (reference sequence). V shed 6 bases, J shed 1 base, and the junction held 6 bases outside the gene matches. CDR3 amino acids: CSAVRTGGSYEQYF. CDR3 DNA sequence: TGCAGTGCCGTTAGGACAGGGGGATCCTACGAGCAGTACTTC.

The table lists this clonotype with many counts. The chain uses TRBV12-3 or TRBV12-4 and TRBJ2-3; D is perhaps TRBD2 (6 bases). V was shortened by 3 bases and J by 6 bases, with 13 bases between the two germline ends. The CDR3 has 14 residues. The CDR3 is CASSFGSSGDTQYF. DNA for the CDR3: TGTGCCAGCAGTTTTGGAAGTAGCGGTGATACGCAGTATTTT.

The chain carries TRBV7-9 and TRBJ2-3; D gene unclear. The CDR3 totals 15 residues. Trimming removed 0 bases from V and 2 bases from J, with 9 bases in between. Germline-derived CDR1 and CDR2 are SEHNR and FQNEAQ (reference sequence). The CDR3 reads CASSLARSSTDTQYF. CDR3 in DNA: TGTGCCAGCAGCTTAGCGAGGTCGTCCACAGATACGCAGTATTTT. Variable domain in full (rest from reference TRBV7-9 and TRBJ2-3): DTGVSQNPRHKITKRGQNVTFRCDPISEHNRLYWYRQTLGQGPEFLTYFQNEAQLEKSRLLSDRFSAERPKGSFSTLEIQRTEQGDSAMYLCASSLARSSTDTQYFGPGTRLTVL.

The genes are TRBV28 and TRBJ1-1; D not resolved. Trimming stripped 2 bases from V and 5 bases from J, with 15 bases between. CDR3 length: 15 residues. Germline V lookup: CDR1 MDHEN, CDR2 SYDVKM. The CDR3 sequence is CASSLRVGEWTEAFF. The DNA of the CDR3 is TGTGCCAGCAGTTTAAGGGTGGGAGAATGGACTGAAGCTTTCTTT.

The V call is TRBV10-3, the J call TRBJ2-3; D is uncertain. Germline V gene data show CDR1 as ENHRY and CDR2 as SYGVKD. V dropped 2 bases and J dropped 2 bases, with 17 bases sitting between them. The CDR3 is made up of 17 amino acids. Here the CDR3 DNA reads TGTGCCATCAGTGAGGTCGGGTCATTGACTTTCACAGATACGCAGTATTTT. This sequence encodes CAISEVGSLTFTDTQYF.

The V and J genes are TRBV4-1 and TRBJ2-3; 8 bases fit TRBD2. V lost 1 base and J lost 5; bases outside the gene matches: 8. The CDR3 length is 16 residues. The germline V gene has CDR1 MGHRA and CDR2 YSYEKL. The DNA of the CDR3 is TGCGCCAGCAGCCAAGGGTGGGCGGGGGGCGGAGATACGCAGTATTTT. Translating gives CASSQGWAGGGDTQYF.

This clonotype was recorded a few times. The CDR3 reads CASSFWGSSYNEQFF. The DNA of the CDR3 is TGTGCCAGCAGCTTCTGGGGGAGCTCCTACAATGAGCAGTTCTTC. This rearrangement joins TRBV5-6 to TRBJ2-1; tentatively, D is TRBD1 or TRBD2 (5 bases each). This CDR3 region has 15 residues. V was shortened by 2 bases and J by 0 bases, with 9 bases between the two germline ends. Germline values: CDR1 SGHDT, CDR2 YYEEEE.

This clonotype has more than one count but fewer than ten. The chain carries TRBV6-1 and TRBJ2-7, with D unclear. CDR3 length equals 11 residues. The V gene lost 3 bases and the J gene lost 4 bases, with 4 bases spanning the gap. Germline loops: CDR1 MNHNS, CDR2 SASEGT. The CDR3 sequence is CASSDMYEQYF. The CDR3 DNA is TGTGCCAGCAGTGACATGTACGAGCAGTACTTC.

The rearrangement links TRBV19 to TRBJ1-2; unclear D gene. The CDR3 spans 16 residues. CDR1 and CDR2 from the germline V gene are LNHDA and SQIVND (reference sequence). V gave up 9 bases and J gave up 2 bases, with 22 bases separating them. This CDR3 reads CASQPSPAGLNYGYTF. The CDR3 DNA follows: TGTGCCAGCCAACCGTCACCCGCAGGATTGAACTATGGCTACACCTTC. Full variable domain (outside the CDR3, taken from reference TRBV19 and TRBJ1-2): DGGITQSPKYLFRKEGQNVTLSCEQNLNHDAMYWYRQDPGQGLRLIYYSQIVNDFQKGDIAEGYSVSREKKESFPLTVTSAQKNPTAFYLCASQPSPAGLNYGYTFGSGTRLTVV.

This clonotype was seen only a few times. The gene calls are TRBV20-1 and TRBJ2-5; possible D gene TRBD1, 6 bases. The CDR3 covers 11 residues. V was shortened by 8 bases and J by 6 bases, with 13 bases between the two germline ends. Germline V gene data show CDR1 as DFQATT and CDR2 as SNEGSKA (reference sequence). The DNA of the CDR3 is TGCAGTTATGACAGGAGCCAGACCCAGTACTTC. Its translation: CSYDRSQTQYF.

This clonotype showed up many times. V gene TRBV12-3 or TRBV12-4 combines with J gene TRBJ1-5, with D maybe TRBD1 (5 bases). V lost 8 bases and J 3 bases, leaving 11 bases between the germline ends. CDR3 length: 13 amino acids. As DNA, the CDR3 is TGTGCCAGCTCAGAGGGGTTCAATCAGCCCCAGCATTTT. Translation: CASSEGFNQPQHF.

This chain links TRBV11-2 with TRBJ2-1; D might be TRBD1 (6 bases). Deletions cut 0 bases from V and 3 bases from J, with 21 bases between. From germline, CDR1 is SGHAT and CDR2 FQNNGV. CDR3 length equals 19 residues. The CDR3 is CASSLDYIQGSPFYNEQFF. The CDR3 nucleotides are TGTGCCAGCAGCTTAGATTACATCCAGGGGTCTCCCTTCTACAATGAGCAGTTCTTC. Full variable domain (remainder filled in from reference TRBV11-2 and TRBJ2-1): EAGVAQSPRYKIIEKRQSVAFWCNPISGHATLYWYQQILGQGPKLLIQFQNNGVVDDSQLPKDRFSAERLKGVDSTLKIQPAKLEDSAVYLCASSLDYIQGSPFYNEQFFGPGTRLTVL.

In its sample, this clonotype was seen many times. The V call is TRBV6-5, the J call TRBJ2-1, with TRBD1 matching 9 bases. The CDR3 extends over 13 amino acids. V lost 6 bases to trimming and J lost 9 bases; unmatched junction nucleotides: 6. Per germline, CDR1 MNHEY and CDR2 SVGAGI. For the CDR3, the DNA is TGTGCCAGCAGAACAGACAGGGGGAGTGAGCAGTTCTTC. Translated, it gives CASRTDRGSEQFF.

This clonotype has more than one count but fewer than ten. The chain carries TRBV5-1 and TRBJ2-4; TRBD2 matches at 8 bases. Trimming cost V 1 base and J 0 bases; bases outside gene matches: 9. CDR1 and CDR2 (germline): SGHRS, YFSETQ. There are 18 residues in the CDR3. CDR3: CASSLYLRGGIAKNIQYF. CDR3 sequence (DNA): TGCGCCAGCAGCTTGTATCTCCGGGGGGGGATAGCCAAAAACATTCAGTACTTC. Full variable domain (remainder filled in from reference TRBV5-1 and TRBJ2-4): KAGVTQTPRYLIKTRGQQVTLSCSPISGHRSVSWYQQTPGQGLQFLFEYFSETQRNKGNFPGRFSGRQFSNSRSEMNVSTLELGDSALYLCASSLYLRGGIAKNIQYFGAGTRLSVL.

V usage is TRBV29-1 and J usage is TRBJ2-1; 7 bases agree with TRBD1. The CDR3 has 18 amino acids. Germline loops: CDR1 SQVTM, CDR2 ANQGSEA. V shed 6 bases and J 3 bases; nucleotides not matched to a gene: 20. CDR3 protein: CSVESGALTGVNYNEQFF. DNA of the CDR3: TGCAGCGTCGAAAGTGGGGCGCTAACAGGGGTCAACTACAATGAGCAGTTCTTC.